These 12 T cell receptor beta chains share one sample of origin, sequenced in a study of T cells after yellow fever vaccination. TCRdb recomputed calls from the 5' RACE reads with MiXCR, one row per CDR3 protein. This table holds approximately 120,000 distinct CDR3 sequences, roughly 15% found once. The input for sequencing was CD8+ T cells sorted from PBMCs, taken 5 days after the yellow fever booster vaccination. Receptor source: a man aged 18 to 35 who received the YFV17D yellow fever vaccine.

The chain links TRBV7-2 to TRBJ2-5, with D unclear. Germline CDR1 and CDR2: SGHTA and FQGNSA. This CDR3 contains 14 residues. V was trimmed by 2 bases and J by 7 bases, leaving 14 bases between them. CDR3 protein: CASSLSRPSGTQYF. The CDR3 coding sequence is TGTGCCAGCAGCTTATCCCGGCCCTCGGGGACCCAGTACTTC.

This chain links TRBV7-6 with TRBJ2-5, with D possibly being TRBD2 (6 bases). Germline V gives CDR1 SGHVS, CDR2 FNYEAQ. The V and J ends lost 4 bases and 2 bases respectively, with 14 bases between them. The CDR3 is made up of 15 amino acids. The chain's CDR3 is CASSSSGGSQETQYF. The DNA for the CDR3 is TGTGCCAGCAGCTCGTCCGGGGGATCTCAAGAGACCCAGTACTTC.

The chain recombines TRBV7-9 with TRBJ2-7; 7 positions match TRBD1. The CDR3 has 14 amino acids. The junction had 6 bases not matched to a gene; V was cut back by 5 bases and J by 2 bases. The germline CDR1 and CDR2 sequences are SEHNR and FQNEAQ (reference sequence). The CDR3 DNA sequence: TGTGCCAGCAGCCCTACCCAGGGGGCCTACGAGCAGTACGTC. It translates to CASSPTQGAYEQYV.

Here the CDR3 DNA reads TGTGCCAGCAGGCCGGGACAGGGGGTTTATCAGCCCCAGCATTTT. Amino acids: CASRPGQGVYQPQHF. This chain uses TRBV2 with TRBJ1-5, with 11 bases fitting TRBD1. Germline CDR1 is SNHLY and CDR2 is FYNNEI. This CDR3 is built from 15 residues. Losses at the gene ends were 6 bases for V and 5 bases for J; bases not matched to a gene: 6.

Many counts were recorded for this clonotype. This chain joins TRBV7-2 and TRBJ2-3, with 8 nucleotides matching TRBD2. V gave up 1 base and J gave up 5 bases; unmatched junction bases: 2. This CDR3 has 14 amino acids. The germline V gene encodes CDR1 SGHTA and CDR2 FQGNSA. The DNA of the CDR3 is TGTGCCAGCAGCTTAGAGCTAGCGGGAGATACGCAGTATTTT. Translating gives CASSLELAGDTQYF.

This clonotype has just a few counts. V and J are TRBV6-5 and TRBJ1-5; possibly TRBD1 for D (6 bases). Germline assignment: CDR1 MNHEY and CDR2 SVGAGI. Between the trimmed V and J ends, which lost 6 bases and 2 bases, there was a span of 14 bases. The CDR3 is 15 amino acids. As DNA, the CDR3 is TGTGCCAGCAGGCCACAGGGTGCGGGCAATCAGCCCCAGCATTTT. This gives the protein CASRPQGAGNQPQHF.

The gene calls are TRBV28 and TRBJ2-5; 7 positions match TRBD1. Germline V gene data show CDR1 as MDHEN and CDR2 as SYDVKM. The CDR3 contains 13 residues. J was trimmed by 4 bases and V by 5 bases; bases with no gene match: 4. CDR3 DNA: TGTGCCAGCAGTGACACAGGGGTAGAGACCCAGTACTTC. This sequence encodes CASSDTGVETQYF.

V gene TRBV27 combines with J gene TRBJ2-2; TRBD2 matches at 11 bases. Germline V gene data show CDR1 as MNHEY and CDR2 as SMNVEV (reference sequence). J lost 0 bases, V lost 5 bases, and 8 bases had no gene match. The CDR3 totals 18 residues. The CDR3 reads CASSPLTSGAANTGELFF. In DNA, the CDR3 is TGTGCCAGCAGTCCCCTGACTAGCGGGGCCGCGAACACCGGGGAGCTGTTTTTT.

Regarding this clonotype: Relative to the germline gene, one junction end is altered; a read error may explain this. The chain uses TRBV11-2 and TRBJ1-1, with D hard to call. This CDR3 is 12 amino acids long. Germline V gene data show CDR1 as SGHAT and CDR2 as FQNNGV. Here the CDR3 DNA reads TGTGCCAGCAGCTTAGTTCGTTTCCCCGTGACGTTT. Translation: CASSLVRFPVTF.

This clonotype was observed a handful of times. A read error may produce the germline difference seen at one junction end. J is TRBJ1-2 and V is TRBV27; D is uncertain. Germline CDR1 reads MNHEY; CDR2 reads SMNVEV (reference sequence). The CDR3 consists of 13 residues. Here the CDR3 reads CASGLGGVYGYTF. In nucleotides, the CDR3 is TGTGCCAGCGGTTTGGGTGGAGTATATGGCTACACCTTC.

The V and J genes are TRBV4-1 and TRBJ1-1, with 10 positions matching TRBD1. CDR3 length: 15 amino acids. After removal of 1 base from V and 6 bases from J, the junction contained 5 bases not matched to a gene. CDR1 is MGHRA, CDR2 YSYEKL, per germline. CDR3 sequence (DNA): TGCGCCAGCAGCCAAGGGGACAGGGGAACGGCTGAAGCTTTCTTT. It encodes CASSQGDRGTAEAFF.

The rearrangement uses TRBV18 and TRBJ2-7; no clear D. CDR1 is KGHSH and CDR2 is LQKENI in the germline V gene. V lost 1 base to trimming and J lost 0 bases, with 10 bases between them. The CDR3 runs to 15 residues. CDR3 sequence: CASSPRESLSYEQYF. Written as DNA, the CDR3 is TGTGCCAGCTCACCACGAGAGTCCCTCTCCTACGAGCAGTACTTC. Combining the CDR3 with reference TRBV18 and TRBJ2-7 gives the whole variable domain NAGVMQNPRHLVRRRGQEARLRCSPMKGHSHVYWYRQLPEEGLKFMVYLQKENIIDESGMPKERFSAEFPKEGPSILRIQQVVRGDSAAYFCASSPRESLSYEQYFGPGTRLTVT.